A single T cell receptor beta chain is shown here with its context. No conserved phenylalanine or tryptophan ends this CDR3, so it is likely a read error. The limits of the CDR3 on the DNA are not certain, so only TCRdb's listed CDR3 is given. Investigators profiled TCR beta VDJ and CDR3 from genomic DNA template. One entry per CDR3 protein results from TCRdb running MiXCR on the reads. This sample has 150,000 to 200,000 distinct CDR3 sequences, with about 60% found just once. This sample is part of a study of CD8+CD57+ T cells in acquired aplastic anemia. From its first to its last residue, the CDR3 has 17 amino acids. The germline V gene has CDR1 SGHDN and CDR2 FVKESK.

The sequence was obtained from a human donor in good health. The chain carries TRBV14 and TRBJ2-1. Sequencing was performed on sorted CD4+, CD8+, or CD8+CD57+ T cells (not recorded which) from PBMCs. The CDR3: CASSLGLGGWSYNEQLL.